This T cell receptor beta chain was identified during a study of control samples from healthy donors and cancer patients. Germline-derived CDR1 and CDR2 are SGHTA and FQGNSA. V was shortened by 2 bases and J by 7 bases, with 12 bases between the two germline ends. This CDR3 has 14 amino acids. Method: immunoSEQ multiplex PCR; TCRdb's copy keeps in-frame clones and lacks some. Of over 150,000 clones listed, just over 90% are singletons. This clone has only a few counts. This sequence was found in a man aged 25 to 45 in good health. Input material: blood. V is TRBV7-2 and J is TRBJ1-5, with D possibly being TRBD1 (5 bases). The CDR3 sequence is CASSLSGTNQPQHF. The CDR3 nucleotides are TGTGCCAGCAGCTTATCGGGGACGAACCAGCCCCAGCATTTT. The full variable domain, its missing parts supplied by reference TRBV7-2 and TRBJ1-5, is GAGVSQSPSNKVTEKGKDVELRCDPISGHTALYWYRQSLGQGLEFLIYFQGNSAPDKSGLPSDRFSAERTGGSVSTLTIQRTQQEDSAVYLCASSLSGTNQPQHFGDGTRLSIL.